This note documents a single T cell receptor (beta chain) sequence. Antigen specificity is unknown. CDR3 size: 14 residues. V was clipped by 4 bases and J by 8 bases, with 18 bases between them. CDR1 is SGHNT, CDR2 YYREEE, per germline (reference sequence). The table came from immunoSEQ multiplex PCR; TCRdb's copy has only in-frame clones and leaves some out. The sample yields roughly 97,000 clones, 93% seen once. The data stem from a study of siplizumab effects on memory and regulatory T cells. Findings of the study overall: Siplizumab, the agent tested, significantly reduced alloreactive sequences traceable to unstimulated CD4+ memory cells.

The receptor was derived from a human donor in good health. The specimen was Tregs sorted from blood. The gene calls are TRBV5-4 and TRBJ1-2; TRBD1 might be the D (6 bases). The CDR3 sequence is CASSRGDTQGGYTF. The CDR3 DNA reads TGTGCCAGCAGCCGGGGGGACACACAGGGAGGCTACACCTTC.